Listed below are T cell receptor beta chains from one sample, sequenced in a study of blood T cell repertoires in COVID-19. Sequenced by immunoSEQ multiplex PCR; TCRdb stores in-frame clones only, minus some. The data hold 150,000 or so clones, with 80% to 90% observed a single time. Sequencing was carried out using peripheral blood. The receptors were gathered from an older man with acute or convalescent COVID-19. Each CDR3 is given without its conserved first and last residue.

j_call: TRBJ1-1; v_call: TRBV6-5; cdr3_aa: ASSWGQMNTEAF
j_call: TRBJ2-3; v_call: TRBV9; cdr3_aa: ASSTESVEDTQY
j_call: TRBJ2-5; v_call: TRBV6-5; cdr3_aa: ASNPSGGVQETQY
j_call: TRBJ1-1; v_call: TRBV7-6; cdr3_aa: ASSPNRQGAAEAF
j_call: TRBJ2-5; v_call: TRBV2; cdr3_aa: ASSVSGNQETQY
j_call: TRBJ2-7; v_call: TRBV29-1; cdr3_aa: SVAGQGIREQY
j_call: TRBJ1-5; v_call: TRBV19; cdr3_aa: AGGASVSNQPQH
j_call: TRBJ2-2; v_call: TRBV6-5; cdr3_aa: ASSPRQEPTGELF
j_call: TRBJ2-3; v_call: TRBV2; cdr3_aa: ASSVLAGVADTQY
j_call: TRBJ1-1; v_call: TRBV7-9; cdr3_aa: ASSLAPQGNTEAF
j_call: TRBJ2-7; v_call: TRBV7-2; cdr3_aa: ASSPQALAGGEQY
j_call: TRBJ1-6; v_call: TRBV5-1; cdr3_aa: ASSGGAGSPLH
j_call: TRBJ1-2; v_call: TRBV7-9; cdr3_aa: ASSSGTYGYT
j_call: TRBJ2-3; v_call: TRBV7-3; cdr3_aa: ASSLLAGSTDTQY
j_call: TRBJ1-4; v_call: TRBV29-1; cdr3_aa: SVGTVNEKLF
j_call: TRBJ2-5; v_call: TRBV28; cdr3_aa: ASSHRPGGETQY
j_call: TRBJ2-1; v_call: TRBV9; cdr3_aa: ASSLASANNEQF
j_call: TRBJ2-2; v_call: TRBV7-9; cdr3_aa: ASSRPWTTNTGELF
j_call: TRBJ2-5; v_call: TRBV5-4; cdr3_aa: ASSLNPGTSGRVKTQY
j_call: TRBJ2-7; v_call: TRBV11-2; cdr3_aa: ASSLDRGANYEQY
j_call: TRBJ2-3; v_call: TRBV28; cdr3_aa: ASSSPGTDTQY
j_call: TRBJ2-5; v_call: TRBV21-1; cdr3_aa: ASSKNGGERCYQETQY
j_call: TRBJ2-3; v_call: TRBV5-1; cdr3_aa: ASSFSGGPGDTQY
j_call: TRBJ2-3; v_call: TRBV6-6; cdr3_aa: ASSYLSDTQY
j_call: TRBJ2-1; v_call: TRBV2; cdr3_aa: ASGGDWVLNEQF
j_call: TRBJ2-3; v_call: TRBV7-9; cdr3_aa: ASSISGADTQY
j_call: TRBJ1-6; v_call: TRBV10-3; cdr3_aa: AISVGQGEGSPLH
j_call: TRBJ2-1; v_call: TRBV5-1; cdr3_aa: ASSPSPRQNEQF
j_call: TRBJ2-2; v_call: TRBV24-1; cdr3_aa: ATSDDMHTGELF
j_call: TRBJ2-5; v_call: TRBV5-5; cdr3_aa: ASSLGGGQETQY
j_call: TRBJ1-1; v_call: TRBV30; cdr3_aa: AWSLSPNTEAF
j_call: TRBJ2-7; v_call: TRBV9; cdr3_aa: ASSARQGPSYEQY
j_call: TRBJ1-5; v_call: TRBV18; cdr3_aa: ASSATGADQPQH
j_call: TRBJ2-3; v_call: TRBV7-2; cdr3_aa: ASSSSLAGGWADTQY
j_call: TRBJ2-7; v_call: TRBV10-2; cdr3_aa: ATSLGANYEQY
j_call: TRBJ1-5; v_call: TRBV5-1; cdr3_aa: ASSLAGVNQSQH
j_call: TRBJ1-5; v_call: TRBV19; cdr3_aa: ASSIGVAGGNQPQH
j_call: TRBJ2-1; v_call: TRBV7-3; cdr3_aa: ASSLTRDRGYNEQF
j_call: TRBJ1-4; v_call: TRBV11-2; cdr3_aa: ASSLVGGFKLF
j_call: TRBJ1-1; v_call: TRBV5-5; cdr3_aa: ASSLGGANTEAF
j_call: TRBJ2-3; v_call: TRBV2; cdr3_aa: ASSADGSGTDTQY
j_call: TRBJ2-7; v_call: TRBV5-4; cdr3_aa: ASGTSGGAYEQY
j_call: TRBJ1-4; v_call: TRBV3-1/TRBV3-2; cdr3_aa: ASSQATVREKLF